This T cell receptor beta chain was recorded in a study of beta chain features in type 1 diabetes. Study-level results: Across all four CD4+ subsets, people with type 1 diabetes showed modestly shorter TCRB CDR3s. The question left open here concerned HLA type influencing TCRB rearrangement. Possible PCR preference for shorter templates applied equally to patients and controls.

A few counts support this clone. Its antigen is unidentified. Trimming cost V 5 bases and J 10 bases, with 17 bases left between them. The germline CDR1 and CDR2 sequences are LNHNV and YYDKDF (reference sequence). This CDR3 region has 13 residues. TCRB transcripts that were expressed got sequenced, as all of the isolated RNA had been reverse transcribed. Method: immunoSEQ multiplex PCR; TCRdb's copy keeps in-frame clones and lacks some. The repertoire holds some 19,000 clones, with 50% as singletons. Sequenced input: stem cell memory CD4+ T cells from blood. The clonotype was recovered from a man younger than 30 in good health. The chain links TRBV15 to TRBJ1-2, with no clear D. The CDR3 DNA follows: TGTGCCACCAGCTTAGAGGAGTTCCGATTCTACACCTTC. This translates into CATSLEEFRFYTF.